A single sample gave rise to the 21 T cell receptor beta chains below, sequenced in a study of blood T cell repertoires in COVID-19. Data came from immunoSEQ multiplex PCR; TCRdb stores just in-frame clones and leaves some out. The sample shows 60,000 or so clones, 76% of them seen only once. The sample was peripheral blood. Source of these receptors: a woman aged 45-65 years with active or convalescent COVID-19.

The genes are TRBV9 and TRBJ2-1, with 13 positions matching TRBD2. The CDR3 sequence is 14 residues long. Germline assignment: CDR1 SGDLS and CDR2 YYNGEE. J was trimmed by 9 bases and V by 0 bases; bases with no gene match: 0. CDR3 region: CASSVGLAGGEQFF. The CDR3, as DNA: TGTGCCAGCAGCGTAGGACTAGCGGGAGGTGAGCAGTTCTTC.

The CDR3 DNA reads TGCAGTGCTAGTGTCAGCGGGAGTCACCAAGAGACCCAGTACTTC. It yields the protein CSASVSGSHQETQYF. The V gene is TRBV20-1, the J gene TRBJ2-5; 8 positions agree with TRBD2. The CDR3 sequence is 15 residues long. CDR1 DFQATT and CDR2 SNEGSKA come from the germline V gene (reference sequence). J lost 0 bases, V lost 3 bases, and 6 bases had no gene match.

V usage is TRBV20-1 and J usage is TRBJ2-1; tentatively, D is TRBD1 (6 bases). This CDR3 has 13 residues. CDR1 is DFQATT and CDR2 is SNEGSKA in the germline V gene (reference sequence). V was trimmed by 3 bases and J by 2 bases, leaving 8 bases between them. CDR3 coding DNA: TGCAGTGCTAGTAGGACAGCCTACAATGAGCAGTTCTTC. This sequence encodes CSASRTAYNEQFF.

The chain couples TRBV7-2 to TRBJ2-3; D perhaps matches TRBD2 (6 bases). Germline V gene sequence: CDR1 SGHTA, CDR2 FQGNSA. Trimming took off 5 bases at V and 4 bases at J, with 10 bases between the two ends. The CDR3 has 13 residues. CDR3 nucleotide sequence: TGTGCCAGCAGCCGGGACTCCCCAGATACGCAGTATTTT. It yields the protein CASSRDSPDTQYF. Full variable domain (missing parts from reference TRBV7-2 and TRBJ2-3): GAGVSQSPSNKVTEKGKDVELRCDPISGHTALYWYRQSLGQGLEFLIYFQGNSAPDKSGLPSDRFSAERTGGSVSTLTIQRTQQEDSAVYLCASSRDSPDTQYFGPGTRLTVL.

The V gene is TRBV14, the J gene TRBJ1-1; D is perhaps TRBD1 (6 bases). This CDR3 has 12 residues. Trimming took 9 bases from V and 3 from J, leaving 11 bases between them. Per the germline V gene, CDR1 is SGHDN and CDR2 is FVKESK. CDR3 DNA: TGTGCCAGTCCCTGGGGGCACACTGAAGCTTTCTTT. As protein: CASPWGHTEAFF.

This CDR3 reads CASSPRETGANVLTF. CDR3 in DNA: TGTGCCAGTAGTCCAAGGGAGACTGGGGCCAACGTCCTGACTTTC. This chain uses TRBV19 with TRBJ2-6; tentative D call: TRBD2 (5 bases). The CDR3 loop spans 15 amino acids. The V end lost 5 bases, the J end lost 2 bases, and 10 bases lay between the germline ends. Per germline, CDR1 LNHDA and CDR2 SQIVND (reference sequence).

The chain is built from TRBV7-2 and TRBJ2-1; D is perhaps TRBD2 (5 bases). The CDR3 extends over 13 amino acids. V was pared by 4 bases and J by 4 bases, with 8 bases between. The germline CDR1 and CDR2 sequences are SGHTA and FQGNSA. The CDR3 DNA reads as TGTGCCAGCAGCTCGGACTCTTACAATGAGCAGTTCTTC. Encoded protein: CASSSDSYNEQFF.

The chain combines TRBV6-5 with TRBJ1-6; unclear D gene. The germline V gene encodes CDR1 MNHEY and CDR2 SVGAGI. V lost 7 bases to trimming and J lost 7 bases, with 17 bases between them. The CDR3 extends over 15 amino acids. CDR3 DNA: TGTGCCAGCACCCTCCCGAGCAGCGGAAATTCACCCCTCCACTTT. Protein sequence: CASTLPSSGNSPLHF.

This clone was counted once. The CDR3 region has the DNA TGTGCCAGCCATACACAGGTGAACACTGAAGCTTTCTTT. It is translated as CASHTQVNTEAFF. V and J are TRBV7-2 and TRBJ1-1; D possibly corresponds to TRBD1 (5 bases). V was cut by 8 bases and J by 0 bases, with 10 bases left in between. Germline loops: CDR1 SGHTA, CDR2 FQGNSA. The CDR3 is 13 amino acids.

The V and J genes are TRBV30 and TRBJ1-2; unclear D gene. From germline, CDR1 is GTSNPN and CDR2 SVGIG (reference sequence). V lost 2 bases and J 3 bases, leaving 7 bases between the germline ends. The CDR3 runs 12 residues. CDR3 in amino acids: CAWSPLDYGYTF. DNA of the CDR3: TGTGCCTGGAGTCCCCTTGACTATGGCTACACCTTC.

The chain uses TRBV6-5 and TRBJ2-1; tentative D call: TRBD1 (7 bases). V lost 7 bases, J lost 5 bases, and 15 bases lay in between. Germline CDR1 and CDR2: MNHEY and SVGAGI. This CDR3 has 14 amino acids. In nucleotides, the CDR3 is TGTGCCAGCAATCAGGGGGACTCTCACAATGAGCAGTTCTTC. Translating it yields CASNQGDSHNEQFF.

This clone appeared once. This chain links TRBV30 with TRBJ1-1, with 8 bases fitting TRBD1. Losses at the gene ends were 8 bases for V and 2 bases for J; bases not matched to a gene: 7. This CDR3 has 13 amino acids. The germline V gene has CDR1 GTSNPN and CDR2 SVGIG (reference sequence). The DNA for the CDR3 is TGTGCCCGTTCCAGGGGGCTAAACACTGAAGCTTTCTTT. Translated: CARSRGLNTEAFF.

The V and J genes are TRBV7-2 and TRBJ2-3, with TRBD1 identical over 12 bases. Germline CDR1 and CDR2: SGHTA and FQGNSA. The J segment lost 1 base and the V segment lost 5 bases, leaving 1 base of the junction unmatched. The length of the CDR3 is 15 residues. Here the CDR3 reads CASSGDRGRTDTQYF. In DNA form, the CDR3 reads TGTGCCAGCAGCGGGGACAGGGGGCGCACAGATACGCAGTATTTT. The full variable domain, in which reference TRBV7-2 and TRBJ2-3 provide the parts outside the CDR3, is GAGVSQSPSNKVTEKGKDVELRCDPISGHTALYWYRQSLGQGLEFLIYFQGNSAPDKSGLPSDRFSAERTGGSVSTLTIQRTQQEDSAVYLCASSGDRGRTDTQYFGPGTRLTVL.

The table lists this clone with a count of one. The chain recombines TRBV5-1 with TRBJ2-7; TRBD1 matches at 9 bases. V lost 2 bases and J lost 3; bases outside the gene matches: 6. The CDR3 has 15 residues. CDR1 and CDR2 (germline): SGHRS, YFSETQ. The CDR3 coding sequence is TGCGCCAGCAGCTTCCCGGGACAGGGTAACTACGAGCAGTACTTC. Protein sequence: CASSFPGQGNYEQYF.

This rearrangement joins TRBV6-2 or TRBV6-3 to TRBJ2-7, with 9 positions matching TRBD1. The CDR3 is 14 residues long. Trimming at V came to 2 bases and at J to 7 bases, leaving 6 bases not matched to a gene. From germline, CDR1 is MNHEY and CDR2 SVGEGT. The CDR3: CASSYPGTGSEQYF. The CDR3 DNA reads TGTGCCAGCAGTTACCCTGGGACAGGGAGTGAGCAGTACTTC.

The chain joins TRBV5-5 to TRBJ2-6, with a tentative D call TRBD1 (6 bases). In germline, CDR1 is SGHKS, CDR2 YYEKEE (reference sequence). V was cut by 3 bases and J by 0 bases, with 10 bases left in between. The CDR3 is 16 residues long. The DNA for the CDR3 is TGTGCCAGCAGCTCCACGACAGGCTCTGGGGCCAACGTCCTGACTTTC. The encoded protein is CASSSTTGSGANVLTF.

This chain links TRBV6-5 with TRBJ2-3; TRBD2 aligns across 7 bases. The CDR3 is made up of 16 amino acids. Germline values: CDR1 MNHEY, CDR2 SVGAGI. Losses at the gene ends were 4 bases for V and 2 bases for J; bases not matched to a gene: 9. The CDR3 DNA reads TGTGCCAGCAGTTCCCCGCGGGGACTACTCACAGATACGCAGTATTTT. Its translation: CASSSPRGLLTDTQYF.

The CDR3 sequence is CASSQDLIRTAINYGYTF. The CDR3 coding sequence is TGCGCCAGCAGCCAAGATCTGATCCGGACAGCGATTAACTATGGCTACACCTTC. This chain links TRBV4-3 with TRBJ1-2; tentatively, D is TRBD1 (6 bases). This CDR3 has 18 amino acids. The V gene's germline CDR1 is LGHNA and CDR2 YSLEER. Trimming removed 0 bases from V and 1 base from J, with 18 bases in between.

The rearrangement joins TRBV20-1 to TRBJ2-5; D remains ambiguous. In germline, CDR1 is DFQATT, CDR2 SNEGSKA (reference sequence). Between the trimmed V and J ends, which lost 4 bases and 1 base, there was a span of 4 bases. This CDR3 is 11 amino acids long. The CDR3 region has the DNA TGCAGTGCTACTAGCCAAGAGACCCAGTACTTC. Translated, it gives CSATSQETQYF.

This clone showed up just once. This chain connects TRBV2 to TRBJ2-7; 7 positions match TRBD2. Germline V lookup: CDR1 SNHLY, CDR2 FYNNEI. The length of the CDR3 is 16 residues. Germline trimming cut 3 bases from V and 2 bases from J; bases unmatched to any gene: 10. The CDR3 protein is CASSEERPLAAYEQYF. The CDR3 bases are TGTGCCAGCAGTGAGGAGAGACCCCTAGCGGCCTACGAGCAGTACTTC.

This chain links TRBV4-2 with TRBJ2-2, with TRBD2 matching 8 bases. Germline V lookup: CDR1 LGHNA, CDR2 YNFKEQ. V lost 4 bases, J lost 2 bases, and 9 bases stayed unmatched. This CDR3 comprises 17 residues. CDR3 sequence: CASSPGGGGLNTGELFF. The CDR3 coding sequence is TGTGCCAGCAGCCCCGGGGGGGGAGGGCTAAACACCGGGGAGCTGTTTTTT.